The entry that follows covers one T cell receptor (beta chain) sequence. There is no known antigen for this receptor. No clone much larger than this one lies a single base away; base qualities are absent. The record originates from a study of T-cell reconstitution after alpha-beta-depleted transplantation in children listed by TCRdb under 2016. The study in broad terms: Using TCR repertoire profiling, the study followed T-cell immune reconstitution in a quantitative way in children after TCRalphabeta/CD19-depleted allogeneic hematopoietic cell transplantation.

Library creation used PCR. Sequencing relied on an Illumina HiSeq 2500. TCR library preparation used molecular barcoding, with unique molecular identifiers applied to normalize quantification of the TCRbeta repertoire. TCRdb reanalyzed the raw reads on its own, using fastp at Q25 for trimming and MiXCR for clone calling, and kept in-frame beta chains. Records with the same CDR3 protein are collapsed into one entry carrying the most frequent genes and DNA. The sample contains roughly 590,000 distinct CDR3 sequences, roughly 17% of them found a single time. The leading ten clones occupy 1.1% of the sample. The source is a human donor who donated a stem cell graft to a child with acute myeloid leukemia. The starting material was PBMCs from the stem cell graft donor, obtained from the stem cell graft.

The CDR3 protein sequence reads: CASSPSGTGGTEAFF. The DNA reads as follows: TGCGCCAGCAGCCCATCCGGGACAGGGGGGACTGAAGCTTTCTTT. The chain is made from TRBV5-1 and TRBJ1-1; TRBD1 matches 11 bases in the middle. Per the germline V gene, SGHRS is the CDR1 and YFSETQ is the CDR2. Its CDR3 holds 15 amino acids, cysteine through phenylalanine. Only the CDR3 DNA stays, 45 bases, in frame from base 1. Unmatched junction bases come to 7, with V trimmed by 4 bases and J by 5 bases.